The 5 T cell receptor beta chains given below trace back to one sample, sequenced in a study of blood T cell repertoires in COVID-19. The method was immunoSEQ multiplex PCR; TCRdb's version includes in-frame clones alone and lacks a portion of them. Here the sample spans over 250,000 clones, approximately 83% being singletons. Sequencing was performed on peripheral blood. Receptors originate from a human donor in a cohort sampled during active COVID-19.

This clone occurred a few times. The J gene is TRBJ2-1, the V gene TRBV27; no firm D call. The germline gives CDR1 MNHEY, CDR2 SMNVEV (reference sequence). This CDR3 has 14 residues. Deletions cut 4 bases from V and 0 bases from J, with 7 bases between. CDR3 in DNA: TGTGCCAGCAGTTCCTTCAGCTCCTACAATGAGCAGTTCTTC. Its protein is CASSSFSSYNEQFF.

The rearrangement uses TRBV10-3 and TRBJ2-7; D call uncertain. Germline CDR1 is ENHRY and CDR2 is SYGVKD. Deletions cut 0 bases from V and 2 bases from J, with 8 bases between. This CDR3 contains 14 residues. DNA of the CDR3: TGTGCCATCAGTGAGTCGGCACTAACCTACGAGCAGTACTTC. Translating gives CAISESALTYEQYF.

CDR3 sequence reads: CASRHRTSGRPDTQYF. CDR3 bases: TGTGCCAGCAGACACAGGACTAGCGGGAGGCCGGATACGCAGTATTTT. The genes are TRBV28 and TRBJ2-3; 14 bases map to TRBD2. In germline, CDR1 is MDHEN, CDR2 SYDVKM. This CDR3 has 16 amino acids. Trimming took 6 bases from V and 6 from J; bases not matched to a gene: 8.

The chain couples TRBV18 to TRBJ2-1, with 7 nucleotides matching TRBD2. The CDR3 totals 15 residues. Unmatched junction bases numbered 2, after V lost 0 bases and J lost 3 bases. Looked up from germline, CDR1 is KGHSH and CDR2 is LQKENI. In nucleotides, the CDR3 is TGTGCCAGCTCACCACCGGGGGGGATCTACAATGAGCAGTTCTTC. Its protein is CASSPPGGIYNEQFF.

The V call is TRBV7-9, the J call TRBJ1-5; unclear D gene. CDR3 length equals 12 residues. Trimming shortened V by 4 bases and J by 8 bases, and 9 bases separated the two germline ends. From germline, CDR1 is SEHNR and CDR2 FQNEAQ (reference sequence). This chain's CDR3 is CASSWANEPQHF. In DNA, the CDR3 is TGTGCCAGCAGCTGGGCCAACGAGCCCCAGCATTTT.